One and the same sample provided the 8 T cell receptor beta chains below, sequenced in a study of control samples from healthy donors and cancer patients (dated by TCRdb to between 2020 and 2021). The library was built by means of the immunoSEQ multiplex PCR assay. The source is immuneACCESS, and TCRdb retained only in-frame sequences with V and J called. Part of the clones is not carried over; for the studies checked, unresolved V genes explain less than half of this, and the remainder is unexplained. In all, the sample holds roughly 100,000 clones, and roughly 94% of those were seen once. The ten largest clones capture 2% to 3% of the sample. Sequencing input: blood. Source of these receptors: a woman aged 18-29 years in good health.

The rearrangement joins TRBV6-4 to TRBJ2-1; 9 bases are a match to TRBD2. J was trimmed by 4 bases and V by 3 bases; bases with no gene match: 4. The germline CDR1 and CDR2 sequences are MRHNA and SNTAGT. The CDR3 sequence is 15 residues long. Here the CDR3 reads CASSESSGNYNEQFF. The CDR3 DNA follows: TGTGCCAGCAGTGAATCTAGCGGGAATTACAATGAGCAGTTCTTC.

The V gene is TRBV5-1, the J gene TRBJ1-2; TRBD1 matches 9 bases. There are 17 residues in the CDR3. CDR1 and CDR2 from the germline V gene are SGHRS and YFSETQ. V lost 2 bases to trimming and J lost 2 bases; unmatched junction nucleotides: 10. CDR3 coding DNA: TGCGCCAGCAGCTTCCGGATTGACAGGGGGGTAAACTATGGCTACACCTTC. As protein: CASSFRIDRGVNYGYTF.

The rearrangement uses TRBV2 and TRBJ2-1, with TRBD2 as a possible D gene (6 bases). V was trimmed by 8 bases and J by 0 bases, leaving 17 bases between them. The CDR3 has 16 residues. CDR1 and CDR2 from the germline V gene are SNHLY and FYNNEI. The CDR3 here is CASWDFRDSSYNEQFF. The DNA of the CDR3 is TGTGCCAGCTGGGACTTCAGAGACAGCTCCTACAATGAGCAGTTCTTC.

V is TRBV19 and J is TRBJ2-5; tentatively, D is TRBD1 (6 bases). The length of the CDR3 is 14 residues. V lost 8 bases, J lost 0 bases, and 13 bases lay in between. CDR1 is LNHDA, CDR2 SQIVND, per germline (reference sequence). DNA for the CDR3: TGTGCCAGTGGCAGGGGCTCCAACCAAGAGACCCAGTACTTC. Translation gives CASGRGSNQETQYF.

The chain uses TRBV15 and TRBJ2-5; tentatively, D is TRBD1 (5 bases). Per the germline V gene, CDR1 is LNHNV and CDR2 is YYDKDF (reference sequence). Deletions cut 0 bases from V and 4 bases from J, with 15 bases between. This CDR3 contains 16 residues. The CDR3 loop reads CATSRDPGMVAETQYF. The DNA of the CDR3 is TGTGCCACCAGCAGAGACCCAGGGATGGTCGCAGAGACCCAGTACTTC.

The chain employs TRBV7-9 and TRBJ2-1; D tentatively fits TRBD1 or TRBD2 (5 bases each). V lost 1 base to trimming and J lost 2 bases, with 12 bases between them. The CDR3 consists of 16 residues. Per the germline V gene, CDR1 is SEHNR and CDR2 is FQNEAQ (reference sequence). The CDR3 loop reads CASSLGGGPTYNEQFF. The CDR3 nucleotides read TGTGCCAGCAGCTTAGGGGGCGGGCCAACCTACAATGAGCAGTTCTTC.

The rearrangement links TRBV9 to TRBJ1-3; D ambiguous. The V end lost 0 bases, the J end lost 0 bases, and 7 bases lay between the germline ends. CDR1 and CDR2 (germline): SGDLS, YYNGEE. The CDR3 is 15 amino acids. The CDR3 reads CASSVGEGSGNTIYF. In DNA form, the CDR3 reads TGTGCCAGCAGCGTAGGGGAGGGCTCTGGAAACACCATATATTTT.

The chain's CDR3 is CASIPTAKALGNTIYF. In DNA form, the CDR3 reads TGTGCCAGTATCCCGACCGCTAAGGCTCTGGGAAACACCATATATTTT. This chain joins TRBV19 and TRBJ1-3, with D hard to call. The CDR3 consists of 16 residues. Trimming took 7 bases from V and 4 from J, leaving 20 bases between them. Germline V gives CDR1 LNHDA, CDR2 SQIVND (reference sequence).